This T cell receptor (beta chain) comes out of a study of technical replicates of blood from several donors. Germline-derived CDR1 and CDR2 are SGHNT and YYREEE (reference sequence). This CDR3 is built from 14 residues. V was pared by 3 bases and J by 3 bases, with 4 bases of the junction left unmatched. The assay was immunoSEQ multiplex PCR, and TCRdb's table has in-frame clones only and misses some. The sample carries 75,000 to 85,000 clones, around 95% recorded once. The sample consisted of T cells isolated from PBMCs. The receptor was derived from a human donor in good health. The chain links TRBV5-4 to TRBJ1-2; 8 positions match TRBD1. In nucleotides, the CDR3 is TGTGCCAGCAGCTCCGGACAGGGTGACTATGGCTACACCTTC. It codes for CASSSGQGDYGYTF.